One and the same sample provided the 12 T cell receptor beta chains below, sequenced in a study of shared clonotypes between healthy human individuals. Profiling relied on immunoSEQ multiplex PCR, and the TCRdb table lists in-frame clones only, not all of them. Of millions of clones in the sample, about 93% were seen once. Terminally differentiated effector memory CD45RA+ cells were left out of the naive CD8 fraction, which was CD45RO-negative and positively selected for CCR7. Sequencing was performed on naive CD8+ T cells from PBMCs. The source is a man aged 18-30 years in good health. Some clones in this sample may be carry-over from other donors' samples.

The chain couples TRBV9 to TRBJ1-3; D gene ambiguous. Between the trimmed V and J ends, which lost 4 bases and 4 bases, there was a span of 12 bases. The CDR3 has 14 residues. Germline CDR1 and CDR2: SGDLS and YYNGEE. The CDR3 bases are TGTGCCAGCAGCCTGGACGGGAGGGGAAACACCATATATTTT. Protein: CASSLDGRGNTIYF. Filled out from reference TRBV9 and TRBJ1-3, the complete variable domain reads DSGVTQTPKHLITATGQRVTLRCSPRSGDLSVYWYQQSLDQGLQFLIQYYNGEERAKGNILERFSAQQFPDLHSELNLSSLELGDSALYFCASSLDGRGNTIYFGEGSWLTVV.

Concerning this clone: Other DNA variants within this sample encode the same CDR3. The J gene is TRBJ2-3, the V gene TRBV27; no reliable D call. The CDR3 has 12 amino acids. Deletions cut 3 bases from V and 4 bases from J, with 5 bases between. The V gene's germline CDR1 is MNHEY and CDR2 SMNVEV (reference sequence). CDR3: CASSFISDTQYF. CDR3 DNA sequence: TGTGCCAGCAGTTTTATCTCAGATACGCAGTATTTT.

The V call is TRBV2, the J call TRBJ2-1, with D possibly matching TRBD2 (7 bases). The CDR3 has 15 residues. V shed 6 bases and J shed 3 bases, with 15 bases lying between them. Per germline, CDR1 SNHLY and CDR2 FYNNEI. The CDR3 spells CASSWGAGVYNEQFF. Written as DNA, the CDR3 is TGTGCCAGCAGCTGGGGGGCGGGAGTCTACAATGAGCAGTTCTTC.

DNA for the CDR3: TGTGCCAGCGGGTGGCAGAAGTTTGAGTACTTC. This translates into CASGWQKFEYF. The rearrangement joins TRBV27 to TRBJ2-7; no clear D. Germline V lookup: CDR1 MNHEY, CDR2 SMNVEV (reference sequence). Trimming took off 8 bases at V and 11 bases at J, with 16 bases between the two ends. The CDR3 contains 11 residues.

The chain joins TRBV9 to TRBJ2-7, with a tentative D call TRBD1 (6 bases). Germline CDR1 is SGDLS and CDR2 is YYNGEE. This CDR3 is built from 12 residues. V lost 3 bases, J lost 8 bases, and 12 bases lay in between. CDR3 nucleotides: TGTGCCAGCAGCGCGGATCAGGGGCAGCAGTACTTC. As protein: CASSADQGQQYF.

Written as DNA, the CDR3 is TGTGCCAGTAGTATTGGAGGGCCCCAGCATTTT. Its translation: CASSIGGPQHF. This sequence joins TRBV19 and TRBJ1-5, with no clear D. The CDR3 extends over 11 amino acids. Per the germline V gene, CDR1 is LNHDA and CDR2 is SQIVND (reference sequence). With 3 bases removed from V and 9 bases from J, the gap between germline ends came to 6 bases.

This chain uses TRBV29-1 with TRBJ2-7; D unresolved. Germline V gene lookup returns CDR1 SQVTM and CDR2 ANQGSEA. CDR3 size: 10 residues. Trimming left V 4 bases short and J 1 base short, with 2 bases between. The CDR3 DNA follows: TGCAGCGTTGCTTCCTACGAGCAGTACTTC. It encodes CSVASYEQYF.

This clone has only a few counts. The V call is TRBV2, the J call TRBJ1-2; the D is unclear. Per germline, CDR1 SNHLY and CDR2 FYNNEI. V was pared by 10 bases and J by 6 bases, with 6 bases between. The CDR3 runs 9 residues. CDR3 amino acids: CATVDGYTF. DNA of the CDR3: TGTGCCACCGTCGATGGCTACACCTTC.

CDR3 sequence (DNA): TGCGCCACTCAGCCCGAGGCAGGACATTATGGCTACACCTTC. Translation: CATQPEAGHYGYTF. The chain links TRBV5-1 to TRBJ1-2; TRBD1 is a possible D gene (5 bases). V lost 9 bases, J lost 5 bases, and 20 bases lay in between. The CDR3 is 14 residues long. The germline CDR1 and CDR2 sequences are SGHRS and YFSETQ.

V is TRBV27 and J is TRBJ1-4, with D unclear. CDR1 MNHEY and CDR2 SMNVEV come from the germline V gene (reference sequence). The germline V and J ends were trimmed by 6 bases and 0 bases, with 8 bases remaining between them. The CDR3 runs to 14 residues. CDR3 nucleotides: TGTGCCAGCAGATACAGATCAACTAATGAAAAACTGTTTTTT. Encoded protein: CASRYRSTNEKLFF. The whole variable domain, filled in from reference TRBV27 and TRBJ1-4, reads EAQVTQNPRYLITVTGKKLTVTCSQNMNHEYMSWYRQDPGLGLRQIYYSMNVEVTDKGDVPEGYKVSRKEKRNFPLILESPSPNQTSLYFCASRYRSTNEKLFFGSGTQLSVL.

The rearrangement uses TRBV4-2 and TRBJ1-1; 9 nucleotides agree with TRBD1. Trimming removed 5 bases from V and 2 bases from J; junction bases left unmatched: 12. CDR3 length: 17 amino acids. Germline loops: CDR1 LGHNA, CDR2 YNFKEQ. The CDR3 loop reads CASSYHPPGQGNTEAFF. For the CDR3, the DNA is TGTGCCAGCAGCTACCACCCTCCGGGACAGGGTAACACTGAAGCTTTCTTT.

The chain couples TRBV5-1 to TRBJ2-1; TRBD2 matches 11 bases. The CDR3 is 16 amino acids. V lost 0 bases and J lost 9; bases outside the gene matches: 8. The germline V gene has CDR1 SGHRS and CDR2 YFSETQ. CDR3 amino acids: CASSLVLAGGSGEQFF. DNA for the CDR3: TGCGCCAGCAGCTTGGTGCTAGCGGGAGGTAGTGGTGAGCAGTTCTTC.